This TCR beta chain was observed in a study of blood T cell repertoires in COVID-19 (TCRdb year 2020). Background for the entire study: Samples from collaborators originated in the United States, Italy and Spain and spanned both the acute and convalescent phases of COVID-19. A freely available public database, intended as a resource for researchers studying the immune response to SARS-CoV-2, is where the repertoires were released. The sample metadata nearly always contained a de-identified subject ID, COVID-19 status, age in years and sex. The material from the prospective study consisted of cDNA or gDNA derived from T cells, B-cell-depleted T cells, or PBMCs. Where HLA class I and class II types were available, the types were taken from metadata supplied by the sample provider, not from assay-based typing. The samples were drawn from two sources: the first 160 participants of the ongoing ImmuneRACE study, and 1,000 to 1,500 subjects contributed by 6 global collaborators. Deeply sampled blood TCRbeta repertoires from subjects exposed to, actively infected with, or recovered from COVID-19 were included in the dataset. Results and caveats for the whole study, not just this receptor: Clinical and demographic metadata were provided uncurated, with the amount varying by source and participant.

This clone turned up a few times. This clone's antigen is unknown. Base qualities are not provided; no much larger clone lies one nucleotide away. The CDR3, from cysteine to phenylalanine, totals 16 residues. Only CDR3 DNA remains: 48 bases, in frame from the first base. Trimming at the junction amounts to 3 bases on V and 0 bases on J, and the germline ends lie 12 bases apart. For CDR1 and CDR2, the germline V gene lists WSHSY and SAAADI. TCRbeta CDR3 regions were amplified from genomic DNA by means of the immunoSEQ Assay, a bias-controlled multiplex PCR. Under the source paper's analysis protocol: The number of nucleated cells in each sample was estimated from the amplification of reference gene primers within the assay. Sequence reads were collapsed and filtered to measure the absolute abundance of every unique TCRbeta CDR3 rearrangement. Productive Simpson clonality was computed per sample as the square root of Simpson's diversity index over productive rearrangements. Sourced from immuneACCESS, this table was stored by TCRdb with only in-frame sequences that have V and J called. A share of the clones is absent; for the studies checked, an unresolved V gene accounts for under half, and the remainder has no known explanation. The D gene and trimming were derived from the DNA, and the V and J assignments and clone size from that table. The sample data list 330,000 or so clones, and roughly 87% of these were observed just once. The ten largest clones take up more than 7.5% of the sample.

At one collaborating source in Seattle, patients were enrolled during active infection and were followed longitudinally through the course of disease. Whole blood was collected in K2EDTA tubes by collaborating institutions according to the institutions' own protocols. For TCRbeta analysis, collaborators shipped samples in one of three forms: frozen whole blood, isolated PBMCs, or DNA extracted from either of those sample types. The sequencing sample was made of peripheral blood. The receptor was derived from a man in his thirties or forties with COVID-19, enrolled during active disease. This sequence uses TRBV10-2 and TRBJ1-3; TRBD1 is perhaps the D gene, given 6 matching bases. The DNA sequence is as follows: TGCGCCAGCAGTGACCCACAGGGCAGCTCTGGAAACACCATATATTTT. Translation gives CASSDPQGSSGNTIYF.